A selection of T cell receptor beta chains follows, all from one sample in a study of response to subunit inactivated influenza vaccine. TCRdb passed the RT-PCR reads through MiXCR, listing each CDR3 protein once. The data show about 650,000 distinct CDR3 sequences, with less than 20% seen just once and around a tenth held by the top ten. The sequencing here drew on PBMCs from blood, taken roughly 12 days after vaccination. The origin of the receptors is a man aged 45-65 years who received an inactivated influenza vaccine. Each CDR3 is given with its conserved first and last residue. The D gene is left open where the match is weak. Some rows mark clone size as missing; the rest say once, few, many or name a class of expanded clone.

D gene: TRBD2
V gene: TRBV20-1
J gene: TRBJ2-7
clone size: .
CDR3 protein: CSAGEAGGYEQYF
CDR3 DNA: TGCAGTGCTGGGGAGGCGGGAGGGTACGAGCAGTACTTC

D gene: .
V gene: TRBV2
J gene: TRBJ2-4
clone size: few
CDR3 protein: CASSGDSGTAKNIQYF
CDR3 DNA: TGTGCCAGCAGTGGGGACTCCGGGACAGCCAAAAACATTCAGTACTTC

D gene: .
V gene: TRBV5-1
J gene: TRBJ2-5
clone size: .
CDR3 protein: CASTPGAGFSQETQYF
CDR3 DNA: TGCGCCAGCACCCCCGGGGCGGGGTTCTCCCAAGAGACCCAGTACTTC

D gene: .
V gene: TRBV7-9
J gene: TRBJ1-1
clone size: .
CDR3 protein: CASSSQRGTEAFF
CDR3 DNA: TGTGCCAGCAGCTCCCAGCGAGGAACTGAAGCTTTCTTT

D gene: TRBD1
V gene: TRBV20-1
J gene: TRBJ2-7
clone size: .
CDR3 protein: CSAINRGLNTYEQYF
CDR3 DNA: TGCAGTGCCATAAACAGGGGCCTTAATACCTACGAGCAGTACTTC

D gene: .
V gene: TRBV6-1
J gene: TRBJ1-5
clone size: .
CDR3 protein: CASSEGTGGWHF
CDR3 DNA: TGTGCCAGCAGTGAAGGGACCGGCGGGTGGCATTTT

D gene: .
V gene: TRBV7-2
J gene: TRBJ1-2
clone size: .
CDR3 protein: CASSTSASREYGYTF
CDR3 DNA: TGTGCCAGCAGCACCTCTGCTTCAAGAGAATATGGCTACACCTTC

D gene: .
V gene: TRBV6-2/TRBV6-3
J gene: TRBJ1-5
clone size: .
CDR3 protein: CASSFYSGQPNQPQHF
CDR3 DNA: TGTGCCAGCAGTTTTTACTCCGGGCAGCCCAATCAGCCCCAGCATTTT

D gene: .
V gene: TRBV20-1
J gene: TRBJ2-1
clone size: few
CDR3 protein: CSASGGEFF
CDR3 DNA: TGCAGTGCTAGCGGGGGAGAGTTCTTC

D gene: TRBD2
V gene: TRBV7-2
J gene: TRBJ2-2
clone size: .
CDR3 protein: CASSPPGLAGGTGELFF
CDR3 DNA: TGTGCCAGCAGCCCACCGGGACTAGCGGGGGGAACCGGGGAGCTGTTTTTT

D gene: TRBD1
V gene: TRBV13
J gene: TRBJ2-4
clone size: few
CDR3 protein: CASSPGPGQGARNIQYF
CDR3 DNA: TGTGCCAGCAGCCCTGGACCGGGACAGGGGGCACGGAACATTCAGTACTTC

D gene: TRBD1
V gene: TRBV18
J gene: TRBJ2-3
clone size: few
CDR3 protein: CASSPPTGGRDTQYF
CDR3 DNA: TGTGCCAGCTCACCACCGACAGGGGGCAGAGATACGCAGTATTTT

D gene: .
V gene: TRBV4-3
J gene: TRBJ1-2
clone size: few
CDR3 protein: CASSQAPGRNYGYTF
CDR3 DNA: TGCGCCAGCAGCCAAGCCCCCGGGAGGAACTATGGCTACACCTTC

D gene: .
V gene: TRBV20-1
J gene: TRBJ2-7
clone size: .
CDR3 protein: CSARDSGEQYF
CDR3 DNA: TGCAGTGCTAGAGATTCGGGCGAGCAGTACTTC

D gene: TRBD2
V gene: TRBV24-1
J gene: TRBJ2-3
clone size: .
CDR3 protein: CATSDSGLAGTDTQYF
CDR3 DNA: TGTGCCACCAGTGATTCGGGACTAGCGGGCACAGATACGCAGTATTTT

D gene: .
V gene: TRBV2
J gene: TRBJ2-1
clone size: .
CDR3 protein: CASSGGEYNEQFF
CDR3 DNA: TGTGCCAGCAGCGGTGGGGAGTACAATGAGCAGTTCTTC

D gene: TRBD1
V gene: TRBV10-2
J gene: TRBJ1-5
clone size: few
CDR3 protein: CASTEQGDSNQPQHF
CDR3 DNA: TGCGCCAGCACCGAGCAGGGGGATAGCAATCAGCCCCAGCATTTT

D gene: .
V gene: TRBV11-1
J gene: TRBJ2-1
clone size: few
CDR3 protein: CASSFTTWGYGVSSYNEQFF
CDR3 DNA: TGTGCCAGCAGCTTTACCACATGGGGGTACGGGGTAAGCTCCTACAATGAGCAGTTCTTC

D gene: .
V gene: TRBV6-2/TRBV6-3
J gene: TRBJ1-1
clone size: few
CDR3 protein: CASSPPGKNTEAFF
CDR3 DNA: TGTGCCAGCAGCCCCCCAGGAAAGAACACTGAAGCTTTCTTT

D gene: TRBD1
V gene: TRBV29-1
J gene: TRBJ2-2
clone size: .
CDR3 protein: CSVPGTGSTGELFF
CDR3 DNA: TGCAGCGTCCCCGGGACAGGCAGCACCGGGGAGCTGTTTTTT

D gene: .
V gene: TRBV18
J gene: TRBJ2-3
clone size: few
CDR3 protein: CASSPIASGTDTQYF
CDR3 DNA: TGTGCCAGCTCACCCATCGCTAGCGGCACAGATACGCAGTATTTT

D gene: TRBD1
V gene: TRBV5-8
J gene: TRBJ1-2
clone size: .
CDR3 protein: CASIPDRDNYGYTF
CDR3 DNA: TGTGCCAGCATCCCTGACAGGGACAACTATGGCTACACCTTC

D gene: TRBD1
V gene: TRBV4-1
J gene: TRBJ1-4
clone size: few
CDR3 protein: CASSQDSGGEKLFF
CDR3 DNA: TGCGCCAGCAGCCAAGATTCAGGGGGAGAAAAACTGTTTTTT

D gene: .
V gene: TRBV27
J gene: TRBJ2-4
clone size: few
CDR3 protein: CASREGVLSKNIQYF
CDR3 DNA: TGTGCCAGCCGCGAGGGGGTTTTGTCCAAAAACATTCAGTACTTC

D gene: .
V gene: TRBV28
J gene: TRBJ1-2
clone size: .
CDR3 protein: CASSPQSQGSYGYTF
CDR3 DNA: TGTGCCAGCAGTCCTCAGTCCCAGGGAAGCTATGGCTACACCTTC

D gene: .
V gene: TRBV5-1
J gene: TRBJ2-3
clone size: .
CDR3 protein: CASSASGTDTQYF
CDR3 DNA: TGCGCCAGCAGTGCTTCCGGGACAGATACGCAGTATTTT

D gene: .
V gene: TRBV29-1
J gene: TRBJ1-1
clone size: .
CDR3 protein: CSVQLGGTEAFF
CDR3 DNA: TGCAGCGTTCAACTTGGAGGAACTGAAGCTTTCTTT

D gene: TRBD1
V gene: TRBV20-1
J gene: TRBJ1-4
clone size: .
CDR3 protein: CSALPGQGNEKLFF
CDR3 DNA: TGCAGTGCGCTACCGGGACAGGGAAACGAAAAACTGTTTTTT

D gene: .
V gene: TRBV7-9
J gene: TRBJ2-3
clone size: .
CDR3 protein: CASSLAGSYSDTQYF
CDR3 DNA: TGTGCCAGCAGCTTAGCAGGGTCCTACTCAGATACGCAGTATTTT

D gene: TRBD2
V gene: TRBV20-1
J gene: TRBJ2-3
clone size: many
CDR3 protein: CSARASGATDTQYF
CDR3 DNA: TGCAGTGCTAGGGCTAGCGGGGCCACAGATACGCAGTATTTT

D gene: .
V gene: TRBV10-3
J gene: TRBJ1-4
clone size: .
CDR3 protein: CAISESGVLEKLFF
CDR3 DNA: TGTGCCATCAGTGAATCAGGGGTACTTGAAAAACTGTTTTTT

D gene: .
V gene: TRBV27
J gene: TRBJ2-6
clone size: once
CDR3 protein: CASSTPVGSGANVLTF
CDR3 DNA: TGTGCCAGCAGTACCCCCGTGGGCTCTGGGGCCAACGTCCTGACTTTC

D gene: TRBD2
V gene: TRBV7-2
J gene: TRBJ2-3
clone size: .
CDR3 protein: CASSVGLAGGEGDTQYF
CDR3 DNA: TGTGCCAGCAGCGTCGGACTAGCGGGGGGAGAAGGAGATACGCAGTATTTT

D gene: TRBD1
V gene: TRBV6-1
J gene: TRBJ2-6
clone size: few
CDR3 protein: CASRTFGQGTRGANVLTF
CDR3 DNA: TGTGCCAGCAGGACCTTCGGACAGGGGACGAGAGGGGCCAACGTCCTGACTTTC

D gene: TRBD1
V gene: TRBV29-1
J gene: TRBJ2-7
clone size: .
CDR3 protein: CSARANRGASYEQYF
CDR3 DNA: TGCAGCGCTCGAGCGAACAGGGGGGCCTCCTACGAGCAGTACTTC

D gene: TRBD1
V gene: TRBV2
J gene: TRBJ1-5
clone size: many
CDR3 protein: CASSRMGQSNQPQHF
CDR3 DNA: TGTGCCAGCAGTCGGATGGGACAGAGCAATCAGCCCCAGCATTTT

D gene: .
V gene: TRBV18
J gene: TRBJ2-1
clone size: few
CDR3 protein: CASTANPYNEQFF
CDR3 DNA: TGTGCCAGCACAGCTAACCCTTACAATGAGCAGTTCTTC

D gene: TRBD1
V gene: TRBV12-3/TRBV12-4
J gene: TRBJ2-7
clone size: .
CDR3 protein: CASRLGQGADEQYF
CDR3 DNA: TGTGCCAGCAGGTTAGGACAGGGGGCCGACGAGCAGTACTTC

D gene: TRBD2
V gene: TRBV7-9
J gene: TRBJ2-7
clone size: few
CDR3 protein: CASAGVGVEQYF
CDR3 DNA: TGTGCCTCGGCGGGGGTTGGCGTCGAGCAGTACTTC

D gene: .
V gene: TRBV10-3
J gene: TRBJ2-1
clone size: few
CDR3 protein: CAISELNEQFF
CDR3 DNA: TGTGCCATCAGTGAGTTAAATGAGCAGTTCTTC

D gene: TRBD1
V gene: TRBV7-2
J gene: TRBJ2-1
clone size: few
CDR3 protein: CASSTDRASYNEQFF
CDR3 DNA: TGTGCCAGCAGCACAGACAGGGCCTCCTACAATGAGCAGTTCTTC

D gene: TRBD2
V gene: TRBV4-1
J gene: TRBJ2-7
clone size: .
CDR3 protein: CASSQDLGTSSYEQYF
CDR3 DNA: TGCGCCAGCAGCCAAGATCTAGGGACTAGCTCCTACGAGCAGTACTTC

D gene: .
V gene: TRBV5-5
J gene: TRBJ2-5
clone size: .
CDR3 protein: CASSFTGLGASETQYF
CDR3 DNA: TGTGCCAGCAGCTTTACCGGGTTGGGGGCTTCGGAGACCCAGTACTTC

D gene: .
V gene: TRBV29-1
J gene: TRBJ1-2
clone size: few
CDR3 protein: CSAGSFLNYGYTF
CDR3 DNA: TGCAGCGCCGGGTCCTTCCTCAACTATGGCTACACCTTC

D gene: TRBD2
V gene: TRBV20-1
J gene: TRBJ2-7
clone size: few
CDR3 protein: CSAPGTSGSEQYF
CDR3 DNA: TGCAGTGCTCCCGGGACTAGCGGGAGCGAGCAGTACTTC

D gene: .
V gene: TRBV27
J gene: TRBJ2-7
clone size: .
CDR3 protein: CASSLSGYWVYEQYF
CDR3 DNA: TGTGCCAGCAGTTTATCCGGCTATTGGGTCTACGAGCAGTACTTC

D gene: TRBD2
V gene: TRBV20-1
J gene: TRBJ2-5
clone size: .
CDR3 protein: CSASHPGTKETQYF
CDR3 DNA: TGCAGTGCTAGCCATCCCGGGACTAAGGAGACCCAGTACTTC

D gene: .
V gene: TRBV11-2
J gene: TRBJ2-5
clone size: few
CDR3 protein: CASSQWARERKTQYF
CDR3 DNA: TGTGCCAGCAGCCAGTGGGCCCGGGAGAGGAAGACCCAGTACTTC

D gene: TRBD1
V gene: TRBV10-3
J gene: TRBJ1-5
clone size: .
CDR3 protein: CAISRDSYQPQHF
CDR3 DNA: TGTGCCATCAGTCGGGACAGCTATCAGCCCCAGCATTTT

D gene: .
V gene: TRBV12-3/TRBV12-4
J gene: TRBJ1-1
clone size: .
CDR3 protein: CASSLGAGTRAFF
CDR3 DNA: TGTGCCAGCAGTTTAGGTGCGGGGACGCGAGCTTTCTTT

D gene: .
V gene: TRBV7-2
J gene: TRBJ2-7
clone size: .
CDR3 protein: CASSLGIVYEQYF
CDR3 DNA: TGTGCCAGCAGCCTCGGGATTGTCTACGAGCAGTACTTC

D gene: .
V gene: TRBV30
J gene: TRBJ2-2
clone size: .
CDR3 protein: CAWSGRNTGELFF
CDR3 DNA: TGTGCCTGGAGTGGGCGTAACACCGGGGAGCTGTTTTTT

D gene: TRBD2
V gene: TRBV7-2
J gene: TRBJ2-1
clone size: .
CDR3 protein: CASSRVVGGEQFF
CDR3 DNA: TGTGCCAGCAGCCGGGTGGTGGGGGGGGAGCAGTTCTTC

D gene: TRBD1
V gene: TRBV24-1
J gene: TRBJ2-5
clone size: .
CDR3 protein: CATSEAGQGQETQYF
CDR3 DNA: TGTGCCACCAGTGAAGCGGGACAGGGGCAAGAGACCCAGTACTTC

D gene: .
V gene: TRBV9
J gene: TRBJ2-5
clone size: .
CDR3 protein: CASSSGPPQETQYF
CDR3 DNA: TGTGCCAGCAGCTCCGGCCCCCCCCAAGAGACCCAGTACTTC

D gene: .
V gene: TRBV7-2
J gene: TRBJ2-5
clone size: many
CDR3 protein: CASSFSFGGQTQYF
CDR3 DNA: TGTGCCAGCAGCTTTTCGTTCGGGGGACAGACCCAGTACTTC

D gene: TRBD1
V gene: TRBV7-9
J gene: TRBJ2-2
clone size: .
CDR3 protein: CASSIYRDRVTGELFF
CDR3 DNA: TGTGCCAGCAGCATCTACCGGGACAGGGTTACCGGGGAGCTGTTTTTT

D gene: .
V gene: TRBV6-6
J gene: TRBJ2-7
clone size: .
CDR3 protein: CASSYSSLEQYF
CDR3 DNA: TGTGCCAGCAGTTACAGTTCGTTAGAGCAGTACTTC

D gene: .
V gene: TRBV5-6
J gene: TRBJ1-5
clone size: once
CDR3 protein: CASSLAGVAGNQPQHF
CDR3 DNA: TGTGCCAGCAGCTTGGCCGGGGTTGCGGGCAATCAGCCCCAGCATTTT

D gene: TRBD2
V gene: TRBV10-3
J gene: TRBJ2-5
clone size: .
CDR3 protein: CAISSGGAKETQYF
CDR3 DNA: TGTGCCATCAGTAGCGGGGGGGCCAAAGAGACCCAGTACTTC